Listed below are T cell receptor beta chains from one sample, sequenced in a study of blood T cell repertoires in COVID-19. Libraries were prepared by immunoSEQ multiplex PCR; TCRdb keeps only in-frame clonotypes and omits some of them. This table holds about 44,000 clones, 75% to 90% found once. Sequencing was done on a sample of peripheral blood. Receptors were obtained from a woman older than 75 in a cohort sampled during active or convalescent COVID-19. CDR3s include the opening cysteine and the closing phenylalanine or tryptophan. A D gene is named only where the DNA matches it firmly. Not every row has a clone size; where given, it reads once, few, many or a size class.

TRBJ2-1 . TRBV2 . CASPPQDGNEQFF TGTGCCAGCCCTCCACAGGATGGAAATGAGCAGTTCTTC
TRBJ2-5 . TRBV3-1/TRBV3-2 TRBD2 CASREGLAGGLYF TGTGCCAGCAGGGAAGGACTAGCGGGGGGCCTGTACTTC
TRBJ2-7 . TRBV5-6 . CASSLGIGGYEQYF TGTGCCAGCAGCTTGGGGATAGGAGGCTACGAGCAGTACTTC
TRBJ1-2 . TRBV7-2 TRBD1 CASSLGGQGNYGYTF TGTGCCAGCAGCTTAGGGGGACAGGGGAACTATGGCTACACCTTC
TRBJ2-7 . TRBV5-4 . CASSLGLGVSYEQYF TGTGCCAGCAGCTTGGGTTTGGGAGTCTCCTACGAGCAGTACTTC
TRBJ2-2 . TRBV7-2 TRBD1 CASSYDRGQGELFF TGTGCCAGCAGCTACGACAGGGGGCAAGGGGAGCTGTTTTTT
TRBJ1-2 once TRBV4-3 . CASSQDWQAIYYGYTF TGCGCCAGCAGCCAAGATTGGCAGGCAATTTACTATGGCTACACCTTC
TRBJ2-5 . TRBV24-1 TRBD2 CATSDPGLAGVETQYF TGTGCCACCAGTGATCCGGGACTAGCGGGAGTGGAGACCCAGTACTTC
TRBJ2-1 few TRBV14 . CASSEGISIYNEQFF TGTGCCAGCAGCGAGGGAATCAGTATCTACAATGAGCAGTTCTTC
TRBJ1-6 . TRBV6-5 . CASRPGAVDSPLHF TGTGCCAGCAGACCCGGTGCGGTAGATTCACCCCTCCACTTT
TRBJ2-4 . TRBV6-5 . CASRQSLAKNIQYF TGTGCCAGCAGACAGAGTCTAGCCAAAAACATTCAGTACTTC
TRBJ2-6 . TRBV6-4 . CASRVTWASGANVLTF TGTGCCAGCAGGGTTACATGGGCCTCTGGGGCCAACGTCCTGACTTTC
TRBJ1-2 . TRBV18 . CASSPPSSNYGYTF TGTGCCAGCTCACCACCGTCGTCCAACTATGGCTACACCTTC
TRBJ2-7 . TRBV10-3 TRBD1 CAISGTGAYEQYF TGTGCCATCAGTGGGACAGGAGCCTACGAGCAGTACTTC
TRBJ1-1 . TRBV3-1/TRBV3-2 . CASSPGVLNTEAFF TGTGCCAGCAGCCCAGGGGTCTTGAACACTGAAGCTTTCTTT